A selection of T cell receptor beta chains follows, all from one sample in a study of cytomegalovirus exposure and HLA in healthy donors. The protocol was immunoSEQ multiplex PCR, while the TCRdb copy is restricted to in-frame clones and leaves out a portion. Here the sample table reports about 77,000 clones. Sequencing used PBMCs. Receptors were obtained from a man in his forties or fifties in good health and CMV-seropositive. The CDR3 runs from the conserved cysteine through the conserved F or W. The D gene is left open where the match is weak. For some rows the clone size is stated as once, few or many, or as a class when expanded; others skip it.

- - TRBJ1-2 TRBV9 CASSPRQEVGYGYTF TGTGCCAGCAGCCCCCGACAGGAGGTGGGCTATGGCTACACCTTC
- - TRBJ2-2 TRBV11-3 CASSLQGANTGELFF TGTGCCAGCAGTCTACAGGGCGCGAACACCGGGGAGCTGTTTTTT
TRBD1 - TRBJ2-5 TRBV4-1 CASRPYPQGADQETQYF TGCGCCAGCAGACCGTATCCCCAGGGGGCGGACCAAGAGACCCAGTACTTC
TRBD1 - TRBJ2-5 TRBV7-9 CASSAGQGKETQYF TGTGCCAGCAGCGCGGGACAGGGAAAAGAGACCCAGTACTTC
TRBD2 - TRBJ2-7 TRBV9 CASSPLAGGPYEQYF TGTGCCAGCAGCCCCCTAGCGGGAGGGCCCTACGAGCAGTACTTC
- - TRBJ2-2 TRBV11-1 CASSFTGFTGELFF TGTGCCAGCAGCTTCACAGGGTTCACCGGGGAGCTGTTTTTT
TRBD1 - TRBJ1-2 TRBV7-2 CASSSGQGSSYGYTF TGTGCCAGCAGCTCCGGACAGGGAAGTAGCTATGGCTACACCTTC
TRBD1 - TRBJ1-4 TRBV7-9 CASTSEGQENEKLFF TGTGCCAGCACCTCGGAGGGACAGGAGAATGAAAAACTGTTTTTT
- - TRBJ1-6 TRBV19 CASSRQISNSPLHF TGTGCCAGTAGTCGACAGATCAGTAATTCACCCCTCCACTTT
- - TRBJ1-2 TRBV18 CASSPPGKEYGYTF TGTGCCAGCTCCCCACCCGGGAAAGAGTATGGCTACACCTTC
- - TRBJ1-2 TRBV9 CASSAEGGYTF TGTGCCAGCAGCGCGGAGGGAGGCTACACCTTC
TRBD1 - TRBJ1-2 TRBV18 CASSPGQNYGYTF TGTGCCAGCTCGCCGGGACAGAACTATGGCTACACCTTC
- - TRBJ2-5 TRBV5-1 CASSLTGKETQYF TGCGCCAGCAGCTTGACAGGGAAGGAGACCCAGTACTTC
- - TRBJ1-2 TRBV19 CASSITRGGHYGYTF TGTGCCAGTAGTATAACACGGGGAGGGCACTATGGCTACACCTTC
- - TRBJ1-5 TRBV28 CASREVPSNQPQHF TGTGCCAGCAGGGAGGTCCCCAGCAATCAGCCCCAGCATTTT
TRBD1 - TRBJ1-4 TRBV2 CASSSQGAFAEKLFF TGTGCCAGCAGTTCCCAGGGGGCCTTTGCTGAAAAACTGTTTTTT
- medium-sized TRBJ2-1 TRBV5-1 CASSSGGSYNEQFF TGCGCCAGCAGCTCCGGGGGCTCCTACAATGAGCAGTTCTTC
TRBD2 - TRBJ2-5 TRBV5-6 CASSFGLAGVGETQYF TGTGCCAGCAGTTTTGGTCTAGCGGGAGTTGGAGAGACCCAGTACTTC
TRBD1 - TRBJ2-5 TRBV28 CASSSPGQGWETQYF TGTGCCAGCAGTTCACCGGGACAGGGGTGGGAGACCCAGTACTTC